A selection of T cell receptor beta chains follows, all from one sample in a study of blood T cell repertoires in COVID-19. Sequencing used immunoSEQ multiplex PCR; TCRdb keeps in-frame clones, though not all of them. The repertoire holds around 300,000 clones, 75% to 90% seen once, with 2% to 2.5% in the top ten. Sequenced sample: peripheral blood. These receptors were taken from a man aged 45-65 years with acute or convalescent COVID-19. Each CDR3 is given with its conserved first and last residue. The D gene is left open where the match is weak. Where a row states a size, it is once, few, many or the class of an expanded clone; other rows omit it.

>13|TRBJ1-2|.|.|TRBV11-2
TGTGCCAGCAGCCTGGACAGCTCTGGAGGCTACACCTTC
CASSLDSSGGYTF
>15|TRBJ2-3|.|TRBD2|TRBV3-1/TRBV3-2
TGTGCCAGCAGCCCGACTAGCGGTAGCACAGATACGCAGTATTTT
CASSPTSGSTDTQYF
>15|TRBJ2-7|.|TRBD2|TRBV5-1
TGCGCCAGCAGTTCGGGGGGGAGCGTCTCCTACGAGCAGTACTTC
CASSSGGSVSYEQYF
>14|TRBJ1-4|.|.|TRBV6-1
TGTGCCAGCAGTGAAGGCTCTTGGGGGCTGAAACTGTTTTTT
CASSEGSWGLKLFF
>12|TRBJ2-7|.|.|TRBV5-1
TGCGCCAGCAGCCTCCTAGTGGGTGAGCAGTACTTC
CASSLLVGEQYF
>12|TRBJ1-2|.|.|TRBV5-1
TGCGCCAGCAGCTTGGAGCGGGGCCGCTACACCTTC
CASSLERGRYTF
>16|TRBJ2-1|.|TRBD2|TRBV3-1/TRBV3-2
TGTGCCAGCAGCCAAGAAGGTTGGCGGGGGGGCGATGAGCAGTTCTTC
CASSQEGWRGGDEQFF
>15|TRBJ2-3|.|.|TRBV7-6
TGTGCCAGCAGCTTAAGCGGAGGCACCACAGATACGCAGTATTTT
CASSLSGGTTDTQYF
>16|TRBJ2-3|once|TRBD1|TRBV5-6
TGTGCCAGCAGCTCCGTGGGACAGGGGGCAACAGATACGCAGTATTTT
CASSSVGQGATDTQYF
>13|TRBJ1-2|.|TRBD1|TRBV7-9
TGTGCCAGCAGCTTACAGACAGGGTCTGGCTACACCTTC
CASSLQTGSGYTF
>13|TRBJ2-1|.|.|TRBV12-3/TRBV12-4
TGTGCCAGCAGTTTAGTGGCCACCAATGAGCAGTTCTTC
CASSLVATNEQFF
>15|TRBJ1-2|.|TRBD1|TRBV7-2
TGTGCCAGCAGCTTAGGAAGGACAGGGGATTACGGCTACACCTTC
CASSLGRTGDYGYTF
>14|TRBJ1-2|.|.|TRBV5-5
TGTGCCAGCACTCTCCTCGGGGGGACCTATGGCTACACCTTC
CASTLLGGTYGYTF
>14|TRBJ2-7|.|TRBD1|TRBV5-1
TGCGCCGCGAGACAGGGTGGGAGCTCCTACGAGCAGTACTTC
CAARQGGSSYEQYF
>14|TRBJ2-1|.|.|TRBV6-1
TGTGCCAGCAGTGAAGCGGGGGAGGCTGGTGAGCAGTTCTTC
CASSEAGEAGEQFF
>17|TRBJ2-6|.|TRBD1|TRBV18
TGTGCCAGCTCCACCGGGACAGGGGCCTCTGGGGCCAACGTCCTGACTTTC
CASSTGTGASGANVLTF
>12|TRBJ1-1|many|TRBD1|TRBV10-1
TGCGCCAGCAGTGCGAGGACAGGCGAAGCTTTCTTT
CASSARTGEAFF
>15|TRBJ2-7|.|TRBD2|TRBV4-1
TGCGCCAGCACCCAAGGACTAGCGGGGGATTACGAGCAGTACTTC
CASTQGLAGDYEQYF
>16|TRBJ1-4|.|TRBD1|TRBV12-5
TGTGCTAGTGGTTTGGTTCAGGGGGCCGTGAAGGAAAAACTGTTTTTT
CASGLVQGAVKEKLFF
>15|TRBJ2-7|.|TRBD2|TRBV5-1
TGCGCCACCACTCCTGGGAGCGGGGAGCTCTACGAGCAGTACTTC
CATTPGSGELYEQYF
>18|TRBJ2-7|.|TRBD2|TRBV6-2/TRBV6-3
TGTGCCAGCAGTTACTTAGCGGGGGGGCCCGCTAGCTCCTACGAGCAGTACTTC
CASSYLAGGPASSYEQYF
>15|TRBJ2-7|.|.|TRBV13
TGTGCCAGCAGCCTCGGACACCTACCTTCCTACGAGCAGTACTTC
CASSLGHLPSYEQYF
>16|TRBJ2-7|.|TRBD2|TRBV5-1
TGCGCCAGCAGCTTGGGACAGCGGGGGGCGATCTACGAGCAGTACTTC
CASSLGQRGAIYEQYF
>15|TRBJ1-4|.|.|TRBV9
TGTGCCAGCAGCGTAGGCGGCGGGGGTAATGAAAAACTGTTTTTT
CASSVGGGGNEKLFF
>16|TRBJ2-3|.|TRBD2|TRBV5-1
TGCGCCAGCAGCCCGCGAGCGGGGGGGCCTACAGATACGCAGTATTTT
CASSPRAGGPTDTQYF
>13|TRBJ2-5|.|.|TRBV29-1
TGCAGCGTTGAAGGGCAGGGGATGGAGACCCAGTACTTC
CSVEGQGMETQYF